The clone carrying this T cell receptor beta chain was counted between two and nine times. The record originates from a study of T cells after yellow fever vaccination. Germline V CDR1 and CDR2: DFQATT, SNEGSKA (reference sequence). V lost 3 bases to trimming and J lost 7 bases, with 16 bases between them. The CDR3 extends over 14 amino acids. TCRdb independently ran MiXCR on the 5' RACE reads; one entry per CDR3 protein. The sample shows a few hundred thousand distinct CDR3 sequences, roughly 8% of them seen only once. The rearrangement links TRBV20-1 to TRBJ2-1; D gene uncertain. The starting material was PBMCs, obtained approximately 40 days after the first yellow fever vaccination. The TCR sequence derives from a man aged 18 to 30 who received the YFV17D yellow fever vaccine. DNA for the CDR3: TGCAGTGCTAGCTTCAGGTACCCGTATAATGAGCAGTTCTTC. Amino acids: CSASFRYPYNEQFF.